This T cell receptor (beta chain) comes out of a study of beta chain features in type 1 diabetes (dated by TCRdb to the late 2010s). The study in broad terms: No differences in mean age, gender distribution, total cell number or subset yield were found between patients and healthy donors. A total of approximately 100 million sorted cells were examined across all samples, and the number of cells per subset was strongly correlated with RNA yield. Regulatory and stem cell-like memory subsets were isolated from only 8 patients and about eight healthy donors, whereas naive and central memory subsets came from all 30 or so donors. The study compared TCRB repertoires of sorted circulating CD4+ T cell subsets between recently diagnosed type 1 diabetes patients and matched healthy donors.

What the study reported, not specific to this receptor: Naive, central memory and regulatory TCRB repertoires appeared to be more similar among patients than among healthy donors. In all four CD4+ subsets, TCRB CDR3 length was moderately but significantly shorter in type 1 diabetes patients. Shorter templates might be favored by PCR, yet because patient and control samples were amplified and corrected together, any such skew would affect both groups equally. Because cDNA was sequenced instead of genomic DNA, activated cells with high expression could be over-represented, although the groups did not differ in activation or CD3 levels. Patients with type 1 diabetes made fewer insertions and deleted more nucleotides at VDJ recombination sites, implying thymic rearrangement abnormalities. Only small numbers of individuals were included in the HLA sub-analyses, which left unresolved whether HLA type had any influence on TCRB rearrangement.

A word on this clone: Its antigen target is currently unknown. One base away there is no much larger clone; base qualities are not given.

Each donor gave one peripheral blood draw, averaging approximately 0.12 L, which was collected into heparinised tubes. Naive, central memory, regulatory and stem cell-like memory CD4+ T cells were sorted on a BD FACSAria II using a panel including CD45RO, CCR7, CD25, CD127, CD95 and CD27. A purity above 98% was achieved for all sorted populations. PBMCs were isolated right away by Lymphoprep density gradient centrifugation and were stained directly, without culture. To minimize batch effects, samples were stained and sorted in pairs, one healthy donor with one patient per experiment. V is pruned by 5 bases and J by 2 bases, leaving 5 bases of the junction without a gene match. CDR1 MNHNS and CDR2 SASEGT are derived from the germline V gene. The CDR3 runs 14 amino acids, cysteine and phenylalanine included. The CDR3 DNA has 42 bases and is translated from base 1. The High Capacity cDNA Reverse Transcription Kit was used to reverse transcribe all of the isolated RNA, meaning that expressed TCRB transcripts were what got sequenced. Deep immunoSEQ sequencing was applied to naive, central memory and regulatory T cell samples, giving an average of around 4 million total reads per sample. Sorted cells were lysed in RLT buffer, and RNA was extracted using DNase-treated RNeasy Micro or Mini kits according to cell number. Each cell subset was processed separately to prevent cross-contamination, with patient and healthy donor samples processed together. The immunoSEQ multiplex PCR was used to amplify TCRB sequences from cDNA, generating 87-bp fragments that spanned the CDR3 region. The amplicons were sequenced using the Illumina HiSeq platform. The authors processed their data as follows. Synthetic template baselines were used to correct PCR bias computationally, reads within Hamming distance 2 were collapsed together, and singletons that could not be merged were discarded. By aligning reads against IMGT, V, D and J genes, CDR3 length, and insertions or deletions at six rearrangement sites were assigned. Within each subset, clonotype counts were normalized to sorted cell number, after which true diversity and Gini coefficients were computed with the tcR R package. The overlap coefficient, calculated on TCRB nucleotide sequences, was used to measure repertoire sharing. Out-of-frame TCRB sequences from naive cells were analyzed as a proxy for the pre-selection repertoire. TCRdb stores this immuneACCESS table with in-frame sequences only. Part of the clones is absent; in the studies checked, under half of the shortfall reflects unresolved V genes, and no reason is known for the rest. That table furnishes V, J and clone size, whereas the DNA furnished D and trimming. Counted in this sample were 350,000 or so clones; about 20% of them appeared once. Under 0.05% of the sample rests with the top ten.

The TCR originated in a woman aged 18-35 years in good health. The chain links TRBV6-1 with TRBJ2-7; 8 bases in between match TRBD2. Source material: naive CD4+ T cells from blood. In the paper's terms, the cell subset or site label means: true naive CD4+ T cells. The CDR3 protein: CASSIGSGTYEQYF. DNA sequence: TGTGCCAGCAGTATCGGTAGCGGGACCTACGAGCAGTACTTC.